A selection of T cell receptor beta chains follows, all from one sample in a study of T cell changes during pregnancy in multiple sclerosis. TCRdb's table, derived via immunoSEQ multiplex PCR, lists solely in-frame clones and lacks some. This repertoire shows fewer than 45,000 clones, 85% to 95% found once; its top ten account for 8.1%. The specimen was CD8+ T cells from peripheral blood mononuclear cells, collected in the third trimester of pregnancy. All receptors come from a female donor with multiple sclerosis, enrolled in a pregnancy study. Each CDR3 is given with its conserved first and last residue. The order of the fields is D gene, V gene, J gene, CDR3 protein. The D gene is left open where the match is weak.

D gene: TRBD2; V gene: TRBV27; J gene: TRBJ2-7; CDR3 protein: CASSPTSGSRGEQYF
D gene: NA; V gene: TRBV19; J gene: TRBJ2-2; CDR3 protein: CASSIETGLNTGELFF
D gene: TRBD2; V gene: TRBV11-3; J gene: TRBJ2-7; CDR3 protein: CASSLGGGAGYEQYF
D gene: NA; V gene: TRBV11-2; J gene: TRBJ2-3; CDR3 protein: CASSLGGALAQYF
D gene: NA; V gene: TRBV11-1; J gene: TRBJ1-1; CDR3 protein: CASSLRRGLNTEAFF
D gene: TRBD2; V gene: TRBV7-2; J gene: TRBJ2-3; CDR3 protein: CASTSGIGGDTQYF
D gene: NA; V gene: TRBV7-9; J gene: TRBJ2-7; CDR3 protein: CASSPSGHVNDEQYF
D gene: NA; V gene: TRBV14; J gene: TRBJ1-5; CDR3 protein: CASSPGMSQPQHF
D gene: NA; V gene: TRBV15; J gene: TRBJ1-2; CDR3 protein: CATSRTETNYGYTF
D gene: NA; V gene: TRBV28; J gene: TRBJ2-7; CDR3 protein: CASSLFAGQYEQYF
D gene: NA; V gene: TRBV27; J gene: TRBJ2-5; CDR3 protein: CASSPGVAGGQETQYF
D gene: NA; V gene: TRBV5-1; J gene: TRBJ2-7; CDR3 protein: CASSSRSIGGDEQYF
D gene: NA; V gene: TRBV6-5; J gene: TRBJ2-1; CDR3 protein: CASRDGGGGNEQFF
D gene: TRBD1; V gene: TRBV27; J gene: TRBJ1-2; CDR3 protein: CASSLRGTGVGYGYTF
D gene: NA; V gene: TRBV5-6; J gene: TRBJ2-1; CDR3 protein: CASSPQGNEQFF
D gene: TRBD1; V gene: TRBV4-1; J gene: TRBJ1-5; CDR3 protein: CASSPIEGAGQPQHF
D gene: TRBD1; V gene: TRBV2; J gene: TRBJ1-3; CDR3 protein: CASSKRLSGTGNAGNTIYF
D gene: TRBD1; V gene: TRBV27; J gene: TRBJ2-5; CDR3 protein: CASSFLRTGVGQETQYF
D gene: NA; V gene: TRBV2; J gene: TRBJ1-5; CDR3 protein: CASRASWQSYNQPQHF
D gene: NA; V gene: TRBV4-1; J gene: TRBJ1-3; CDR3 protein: CASSQDPRSSGNTIYF
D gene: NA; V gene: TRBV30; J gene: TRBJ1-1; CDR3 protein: CAWTLFGEAFF
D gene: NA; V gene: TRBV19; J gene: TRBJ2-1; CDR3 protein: CASSIDGGSSYNEQFF
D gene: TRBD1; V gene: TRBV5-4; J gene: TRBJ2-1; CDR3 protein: CASSVGTVQFF
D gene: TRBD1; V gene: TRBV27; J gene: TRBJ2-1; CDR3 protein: CATQGAREQFF
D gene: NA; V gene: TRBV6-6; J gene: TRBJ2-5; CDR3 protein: CASSYHSQGEVETQYF
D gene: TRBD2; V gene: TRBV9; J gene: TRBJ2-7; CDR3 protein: CASSVDGRGDEQYF
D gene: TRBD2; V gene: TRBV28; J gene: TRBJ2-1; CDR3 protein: CASSSGTSSYNEQFF
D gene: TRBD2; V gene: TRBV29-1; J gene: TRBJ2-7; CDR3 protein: CSARLATNYEQYF
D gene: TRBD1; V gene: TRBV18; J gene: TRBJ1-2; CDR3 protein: CASSPYRGGNYGYTF